This entry lists 20 T cell receptor beta chains sequenced from one sample in a study of T cell repertoires in cytomegalovirus infection. TCRdb reanalysed the reads using MiXCR and keeps one entry per CDR3 protein. This sample has about a million distinct CDR3 sequences, with 30% to 40% found just once. Antigens for these TCRs are unknown. This specimen was cultured CD8+ T cells from PBMCs, taken from culture after CMV antigen stimulation. The receptors originated from a human donor in good health (CMV status not recorded). Some clones in this sample may be carry-over from other donors' samples.

The gene calls are TRBV19 and TRBJ2-1, with 14 nucleotides matching TRBD2. V trimming: 4 bases; J trimming: 3 bases; junction bases outside the gene matches: 8. The CDR3 has 18 residues. Germline CDR1 reads LNHDA; CDR2 reads SQIVND (reference sequence). The CDR3 DNA follows: TGTGCCAGTAGTAAACCCGGGACTAGCGGGGGACTCTACAATGAGCAGTTCTTC. It yields the protein CASSKPGTSGGLYNEQFF.

This clonotype occurred many times. The genes are TRBV7-2 and TRBJ1-2, with unresolved D. The V end lost 1 base, the J end lost 5 bases, and 5 bases lay between the germline ends. This CDR3 spans 12 amino acids. Germline CDR1 SGHTA, CDR2 FQGNSA. CDR3 sequence (DNA): TGTGCCAGCAGCTTAGTATCGTATGGCTACACCTTC. Protein product: CASSLVSYGYTF.

The chain couples TRBV7-9 to TRBJ2-1; the D gene is possibly TRBD2 (5 bases). Trimming cost V 10 bases and J 1 base, with 8 bases left between them. The V gene's germline CDR1 is SEHNR and CDR2 FQNEAQ (reference sequence). CDR3 size: 12 residues. CDR3 protein: CATWTSYNEQFF. The CDR3, as DNA: TGTGCCACCTGGACTTCCTACAATGAGCAGTTCTTC.

This clonotype was counted only a few times. The chain joins TRBV6-6 to TRBJ2-2, with 8 bases matching TRBD1. Germline assignment: CDR1 MNHNY and CDR2 SVGAGI (reference sequence). The CDR3 extends over 14 amino acids. The junction had 3 bases not matched to a gene; V was cut back by 8 bases and J by 1 base. The CDR3 is CASPGGGNTGELFF. In DNA form, the CDR3 reads TGTGCCAGCCCAGGGGGCGGGAACACCGGGGAGCTGTTTTTT.

This clonotype was seen more than once but under ten times. V gene TRBV27 combines with J gene TRBJ1-1; D not resolved. Trimming pared 5 bases from V and 0 bases from J, leaving 10 bases between. Germline CDR1 reads MNHEY; CDR2 reads SMNVEV (reference sequence). The CDR3 contains 14 residues. In DNA form, the CDR3 reads TGTGCCAGCAGTCCCCAGCCGGTGAACACTGAAGCTTTCTTT. It translates to CASSPQPVNTEAFF.

This clonotype came up many times. The V and J genes are TRBV7-2 and TRBJ1-4; 8 bases fit TRBD1. This CDR3 is 17 amino acids long. Germline V CDR1 and CDR2: SGHTA, FQGNSA. V shed 6 bases and J 2 bases; nucleotides not matched to a gene: 11. The CDR3 region is CASSLTGAGLTNEKLFF. For the CDR3, the DNA is TGTGCCAGCAGTCTGACAGGGGCGGGGTTGACTAATGAAAAACTGTTTTTT.

This clonotype was seen once. V is TRBV29-1 and J is TRBJ2-1; maybe TRBD1 (6 bases). Trimming took off 7 bases at V and 3 bases at J, with 10 bases between the two ends. The CDR3 has 12 amino acids. From germline, CDR1 is SQVTM and CDR2 ANQGSEA. Here the CDR3 reads CSAGDNYNEQFF. The CDR3 DNA is TGCAGCGCTGGGGACAACTACAATGAGCAGTTCTTC.

There are a few counts of this clonotype. This chain links TRBV7-8 with TRBJ2-5; 7 nucleotides line up with TRBD1. Germline V lookup: CDR1 SGHVS, CDR2 FQNEAQ. V lost 6 bases, J lost 4 bases, and 8 bases stayed unmatched. There are 14 residues in the CDR3. The CDR3 region is CASRNDRERETQYF. The CDR3 DNA is TGTGCCAGCAGAAACGACAGGGAACGAGAGACCCAGTACTTC. Combining the CDR3 with reference TRBV7-8 and TRBJ2-5 gives the whole variable domain GAGVSQSPRYKVAKRGQDVALRCDPISGHVSLFWYQQALGQGPEFLTYFQNEAQLDKSGLPSDRFFAERPEGSVSTLKIQRTQQEDSAVYLCASRNDRERETQYFGPGTRLLVL.

The chain carries TRBV29-1 and TRBJ1-1, with unresolved D. The CDR3 sequence is 15 residues long. V was trimmed by 5 bases and J by 1 base, leaving 17 bases between them. The germline gives CDR1 SQVTM, CDR2 ANQGSEA. The CDR3 DNA sequence: TGCAGCGTTTTGGGTTATTCGACGAGGAACACTGAAGCTTTCTTT. The encoded protein is CSVLGYSTRNTEAFF.

This sequence joins TRBV7-9 and TRBJ1-2; no clear D. Germline V lookup: CDR1 SEHNR, CDR2 FQNEAQ (reference sequence). The CDR3 is made up of 17 amino acids. Trimming removed 0 bases at V and 3 bases at J, with 17 bases between. The CDR3 DNA sequence: TGTGCCAGCAGCTTAGCCGTGGTAGCCCACTCTTACTATGGCTACACCTTC. Translated, it gives CASSLAVVAHSYYGYTF.

The chain is built from TRBV2 and TRBJ1-2; D is ambiguous. V lost 4 bases and J 5 bases, leaving 11 bases between the germline ends. CDR1 and CDR2 from the germline V gene are SNHLY and FYNNEI. The CDR3 extends over 13 amino acids. The CDR3 loop is CASSGRDIYGYTF. The CDR3 bases are TGTGCCAGCAGTGGGAGGGATATATATGGCTACACCTTC.

The V call is TRBV24-1, the J call TRBJ2-7, with D maybe TRBD1 (6 bases). V was shortened by 8 bases and J by 3 bases, with 19 bases between the two germline ends. Germline lookup yields CDR1 KGHDR and CDR2 SFDVKD. The CDR3 sequence is 15 residues long. CDR3 region: CATIMARDTIYEQYV. The CDR3 coding sequence is TGTGCCACCATTATGGCCCGGGACACGATCTACGAGCAGTACGTC.

This clonotype turned up a few times. The V gene is TRBV5-8, the J gene TRBJ1-4; TRBD1 might be the D (5 bases). Germline loops: CDR1 SGHTS, CDR2 YDEGEE. CDR3 length: 15 residues. Trimming left V 2 bases short and J 0 bases short, with 8 bases between. The CDR3 protein is CASSFQGATNEKLFF. Here the CDR3 DNA reads TGTGCCAGCAGCTTCCAGGGAGCAACTAATGAAAAACTGTTTTTT.

This clonotype was seen more than once but under ten times. The J gene is TRBJ1-2, the V gene TRBV7-9; no clear D. The CDR3 consists of 15 residues. Germline CDR1 and CDR2: SEHNR and FQNEAQ (reference sequence). Trimming pared 5 bases from V and 3 bases from J, leaving 16 bases between. This CDR3 reads CASSPPTGSDYGYTF. The CDR3 DNA is TGTGCCAGCAGCCCCCCGACCGGGTCCGACTATGGCTACACCTTC.

This clonotype was seen a handful of times. The chain uses TRBV7-8 and TRBJ1-5; perhaps TRBD1 as D (5 bases). Trimming pared 1 base from V and 6 bases from J, leaving 10 bases between. This CDR3 is built from 14 residues. CDR1 SGHVS and CDR2 FQNEAQ come from the germline V gene. CDR3 nucleotides: TGTGCCAGCAGCTTAGTAGGGGTCGCTCAGCCCCAGCATTTT. Encoded protein: CASSLVGVAQPQHF.

This clonotype was seen more than once but under ten times. The chain employs TRBV10-2 and TRBJ1-5, with no clear D. The germline V gene has CDR1 WSHSY and CDR2 SAAADI. This CDR3 contains 13 residues. Deletions cut 3 bases from V and 3 bases from J, with 6 bases between. CDR3 sequence reads: CASSDRNNQPQHF. CDR3 DNA: TGCGCCAGCAGTGATCGGAACAATCAGCCCCAGCATTTT.

This CDR3 reads CASSEDFGVNTGELFF. CDR3 bases: TGTGCCAGCAGTGAAGATTTCGGGGTGAACACCGGGGAGCTGTTTTTT. V and J are TRBV6-1 and TRBJ2-2; TRBD2 might be the D (5 bases). The ends were cut back, 1 base at V and 1 base at J, with 10 bases in the middle. This CDR3 is 16 amino acids long. Germline V lookup: CDR1 MNHNS, CDR2 SASEGT.

The chain is built from TRBV4-3 and TRBJ2-1, with TRBD1 matching over 9 bases. The CDR3 is made up of 15 amino acids. Germline CDR1 LGHNA, CDR2 YSLEER. Trimming cost V 2 bases and J 8 bases; bases outside gene matches: 7. CDR3 in amino acids: CASSQSGTGIDEQFF. The CDR3 nucleotides read TGCGCCAGCAGCCAATCCGGGACAGGGATCGATGAGCAGTTCTTC.

This clonotype was counted a few times. The genes are TRBV27 and TRBJ2-3, with D maybe TRBD2 (6 bases). Trimming shortened V by 0 bases and J by 5 bases, and 12 bases separated the two germline ends. The CDR3 extends over 15 amino acids. Germline lookup yields CDR1 MNHEY and CDR2 SMNVEV (reference sequence). The CDR3 spells CASSLSGWGVDTQYF. The CDR3 bases are TGTGCCAGCAGTTTATCGGGGTGGGGGGTAGATACGCAGTATTTT.

The sample holds one count of this clonotype. V and J are TRBV4-3 and TRBJ2-1; D not resolved. Trimming took 0 bases from V and 0 from J, leaving 9 bases between them. Per germline, CDR1 LGHNA and CDR2 YSLEER. This CDR3 has 16 residues. CDR3 amino acids: CASSQDMSLSYNEQFF. In nucleotides, the CDR3 is TGCGCCAGCAGCCAAGATATGAGTCTCTCCTACAATGAGCAGTTCTTC.